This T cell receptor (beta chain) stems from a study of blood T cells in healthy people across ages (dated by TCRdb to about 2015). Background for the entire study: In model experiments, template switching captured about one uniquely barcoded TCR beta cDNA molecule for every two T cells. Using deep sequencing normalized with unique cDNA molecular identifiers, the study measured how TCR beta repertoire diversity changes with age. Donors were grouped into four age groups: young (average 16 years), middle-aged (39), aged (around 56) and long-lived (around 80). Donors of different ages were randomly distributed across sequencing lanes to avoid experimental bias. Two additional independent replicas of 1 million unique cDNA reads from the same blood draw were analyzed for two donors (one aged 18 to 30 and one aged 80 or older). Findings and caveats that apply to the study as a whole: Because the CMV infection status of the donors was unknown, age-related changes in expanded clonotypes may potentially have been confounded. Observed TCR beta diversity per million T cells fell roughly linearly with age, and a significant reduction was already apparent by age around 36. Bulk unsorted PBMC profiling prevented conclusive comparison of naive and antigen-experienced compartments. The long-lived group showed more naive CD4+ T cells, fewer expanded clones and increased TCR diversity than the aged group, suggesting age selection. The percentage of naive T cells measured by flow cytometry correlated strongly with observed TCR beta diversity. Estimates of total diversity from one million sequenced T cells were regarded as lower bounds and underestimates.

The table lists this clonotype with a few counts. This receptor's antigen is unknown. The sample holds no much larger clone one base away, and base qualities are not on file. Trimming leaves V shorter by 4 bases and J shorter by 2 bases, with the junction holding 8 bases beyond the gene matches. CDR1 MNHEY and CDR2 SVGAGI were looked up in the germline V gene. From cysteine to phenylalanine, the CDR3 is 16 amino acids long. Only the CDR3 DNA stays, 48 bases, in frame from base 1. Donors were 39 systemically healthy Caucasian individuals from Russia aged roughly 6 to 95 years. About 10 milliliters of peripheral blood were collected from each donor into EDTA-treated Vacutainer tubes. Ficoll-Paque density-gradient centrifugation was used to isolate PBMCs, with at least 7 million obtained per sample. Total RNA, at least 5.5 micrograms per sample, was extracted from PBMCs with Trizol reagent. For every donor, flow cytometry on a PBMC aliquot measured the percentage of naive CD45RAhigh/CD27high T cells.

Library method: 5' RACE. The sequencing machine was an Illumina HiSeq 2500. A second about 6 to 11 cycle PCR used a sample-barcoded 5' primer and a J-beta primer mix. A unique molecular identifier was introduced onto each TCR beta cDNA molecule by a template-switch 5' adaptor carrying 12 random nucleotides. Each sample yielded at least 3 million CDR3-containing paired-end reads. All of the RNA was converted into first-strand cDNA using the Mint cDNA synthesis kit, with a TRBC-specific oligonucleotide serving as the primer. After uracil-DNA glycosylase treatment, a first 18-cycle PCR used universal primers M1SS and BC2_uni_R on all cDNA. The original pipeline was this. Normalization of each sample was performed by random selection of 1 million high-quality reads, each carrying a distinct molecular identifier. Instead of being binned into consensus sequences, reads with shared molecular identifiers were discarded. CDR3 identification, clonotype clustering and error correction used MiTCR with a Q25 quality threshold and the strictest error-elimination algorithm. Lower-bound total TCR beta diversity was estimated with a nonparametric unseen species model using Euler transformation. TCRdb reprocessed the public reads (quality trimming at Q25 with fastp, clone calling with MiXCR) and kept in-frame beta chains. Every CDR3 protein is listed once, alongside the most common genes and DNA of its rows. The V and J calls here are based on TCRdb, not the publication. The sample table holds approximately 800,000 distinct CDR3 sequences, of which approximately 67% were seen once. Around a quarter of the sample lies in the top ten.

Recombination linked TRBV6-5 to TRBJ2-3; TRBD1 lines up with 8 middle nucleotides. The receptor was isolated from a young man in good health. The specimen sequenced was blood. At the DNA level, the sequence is TGTGCCAGCAGTTCGGAGGGACAGGTCACCACAGATACGCAGTATTTT. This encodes CASSSEGQVTTDTQYF.